The 23 T cell receptor beta chains below come from one sample, sequenced in a study of blood T cell repertoires in COVID-19. Produced via immunoSEQ multiplex PCR; TCRdb's table is partial and in-frame only. The top ten hold roughly an eighth of the sample, which has 250,000 or so clones, about 82% seen once. The sample was peripheral blood. The receptors shown here come from a man at least 80 years old with acute or convalescent COVID-19.

The rearrangement uses TRBV10-1 and TRBJ2-1; 10 nucleotides match TRBD1. Per germline, CDR1 WNHNN and CDR2 SYGVQD (reference sequence). This CDR3 is 16 amino acids long. V gave up 0 bases and J gave up 3 bases; unmatched junction bases: 2. As DNA, the CDR3 is TGCGCCAGCAGTGAGTCTAGGACAGGGGGCTACAATGAGCAGTTCTTC. Protein product: CASSESRTGGYNEQFF.

V and J are TRBV24-1 and TRBJ2-7, with 8 bases fitting TRBD1. V shed 4 bases and J 5 bases; nucleotides not matched to a gene: 12. Germline assignment: CDR1 KGHDR and CDR2 SFDVKD. This CDR3 region has 16 residues. The CDR3 DNA follows: TGTGCCACCAGTGACCCCGCAGGACAGGGAAGTGACGAGCAGTACTTC. It codes for CATSDPAGQGSDEQYF.

V is TRBV28 and J is TRBJ1-2; 8 bases agree with TRBD1. V lost 1 base, J lost 4 bases, and 2 bases stayed unmatched. Looked up from germline, CDR1 is MDHEN and CDR2 is SYDVKM. This CDR3 comprises 14 residues. The CDR3 DNA reads as TGTGCCAGCAGTTTATCAGGGGGCTTCTATGGCTACACCTTC. Protein product: CASSLSGGFYGYTF.

The chain uses TRBV10-2 and TRBJ1-3; D is perhaps TRBD1 (6 bases). V was trimmed by 8 bases and J by 3 bases, leaving 14 bases between them. Germline-derived CDR1 and CDR2 are WSHSY and SAAADI. The CDR3 has 14 residues. The CDR3 here is CASGSQGGGNTIYF. Written as DNA, the CDR3 is TGCGCCAGCGGATCACAGGGCGGTGGAAACACCATATATTTT.

The J gene is TRBJ2-7, the V gene TRBV9; TRBD1 matches 9 bases. The CDR3 is made up of 14 amino acids. Germline CDR1 reads SGDLS; CDR2 reads YYNGEE. The trim removed 3 bases at V and 3 bases at J, leaving 4 bases unmatched. CDR3 coding DNA: TGTGCCAGCAGCGCCCAGGGACAGGGCTACGAGCAGTACTTC. Its protein product is CASSAQGQGYEQYF.

Concerning this clone itself: Other DNA variants within this sample encode the same CDR3. The genes are TRBV28 and TRBJ1-2, with no clear D. This CDR3 comprises 13 residues. Germline V gives CDR1 MDHEN, CDR2 SYDVKM. V lost 2 bases to trimming and J lost 4 bases, with 8 bases between them. In DNA, the CDR3 is TGTGCCAGCAGTTTAGGCGGGAGCTATGGCTACACCTTC. This translates into CASSLGGSYGYTF.

The table lists this clone with a few counts. V is TRBV27 and J is TRBJ2-2, with D tentatively TRBD1 (6 bases). V was clipped by 9 bases and J by 7 bases, with 21 bases between them. The germline CDR1 and CDR2 sequences are MNHEY and SMNVEV (reference sequence). This CDR3 spans 15 amino acids. DNA for the CDR3: TGTGCCAGTCTCGACTTCTACAGGGTTGGCGGGGAGCTGTTTTTT. This translates into CASLDFYRVGGELFF.

J is TRBJ1-2 and V is TRBV19, with a weak D call TRBD1 (5 bases). The length of the CDR3 is 12 residues. CDR1 is LNHDA and CDR2 is SQIVND in the germline V gene (reference sequence). The germline V and J ends were trimmed by 7 bases and 2 bases, with 8 bases remaining between them. CDR3 nucleotides: TGTGCCAGTACAAAGGGGAACTATGGCTACACCTTC. It is translated as CASTKGNYGYTF.

The chain links TRBV28 to TRBJ2-3; D is perhaps TRBD2 (7 bases). This CDR3 is built from 17 residues. Germline CDR1 reads MDHEN; CDR2 reads SYDVKM. The V and J ends lost 1 base and 6 bases respectively, with 20 bases between them. In nucleotides, the CDR3 is TGTGCCAGCAGTTTATCTGCGGCGGGAGAGGGGGTGGATACGCAGTATTTT. This encodes CASSLSAAGEGVDTQYF. Full variable domain (missing parts from reference TRBV28 and TRBJ2-3): DVKVTQSSRYLVKRTGEKVFLECVQDMDHENMFWYRQDPGLGLRLIYFSYDVKMKEKGDIPEGYSVSREKKERFSLILESASTNQTSMYLCASSLSAAGEGVDTQYFGPGTRLTVL.

The J gene is TRBJ1-5, the V gene TRBV5-1; perhaps TRBD1 as D (5 bases). The V end lost 2 bases, the J end lost 0 bases, and 12 bases lay between the germline ends. In germline, CDR1 is SGHRS, CDR2 YFSETQ. This CDR3 contains 16 residues. CDR3 loop: CASSFLGLDSNQPQHF. The CDR3 DNA is TGCGCCAGCAGCTTTCTGGGGCTGGATAGCAATCAGCCCCAGCATTTT. The full variable domain, with the rest looked up from reference TRBV5-1 and TRBJ1-5, is KAGVTQTPRYLIKTRGQQVTLSCSPISGHRSVSWYQQTPGQGLQFLFEYFSETQRNKGNFPGRFSGRQFSNSRSEMNVSTLELGDSALYLCASSFLGLDSNQPQHFGDGTRLSIL.

V and J are TRBV4-2 and TRBJ2-3; a weak D match, TRBD2 (6 bases). This CDR3 has 15 amino acids. The ends were cut back, 0 bases at V and 3 bases at J, with 10 bases in the middle. The germline V gene has CDR1 LGHNA and CDR2 YNFKEQ. CDR3 coding DNA: TGTGCCAGCAGCCAAGAACTAGCCGGGACAGATACGCAGTATTTT. Translation gives CASSQELAGTDTQYF.

This clone occurred once. An end of the junction does not agree with germline; a read error may underlie this. The CDR3 DNA is TGTGCCAGTAGTCTAGACACGAGCTCCTACAATGAGCAGTTCTTC. Translation gives CASSLDTSSYNEQFF. This chain connects TRBV19 to TRBJ2-1; D not resolved. This CDR3 region has 15 residues. Germline-derived CDR1 and CDR2 are LNHDA and SQIVND (reference sequence).

In this sample, this clone turned up once. This sequence joins TRBV7-2 and TRBJ2-1; D is possibly TRBD2 (6 bases). Germline V gene lookup returns CDR1 SGHTA and CDR2 FQGNSA. Trimming left V 0 bases short and J 15 bases short, with 24 bases between. The CDR3 runs to 16 residues. The CDR3 spells CASSLARGGGIWGRFF. The CDR3 DNA reads as TGTGCCAGCAGCTTAGCTCGCGGTGGGGGGATTTGGGGACGGTTCTTC.

This CDR3 is CASSDGGDYGYTF. The CDR3 DNA reads as TGTGCCAGCAGTGATGGAGGGGACTATGGCTACACCTTC. The rearrangement uses TRBV2 and TRBJ1-2; D perhaps matches TRBD1 (5 bases). Trimming stripped 3 bases from V and 3 bases from J, with 8 bases between. The CDR3 has 13 residues. Looked up from germline, CDR1 is SNHLY and CDR2 is FYNNEI. The full variable domain, completed using reference TRBV2 and TRBJ1-2, is EPEVTQTPSHQVTQMGQEVILRCVPISNHLYFYWYRQILGQKVEFLVSFYNNEISEKSEIFDDQFSVERPDGSNFTLKIRSTKLEDSAMYFCASSDGGDYGYTFGSGTRLTVV.

The rearrangement joins TRBV3-1 (or the pseudogene TRBV3-2) to TRBJ2-1; the match to TRBD1 covers 7 bases. The germline V gene has CDR1 LGHDT and CDR2 YNNKEL (reference sequence). Germline trimming cut 4 bases from V and 7 bases from J; bases unmatched to any gene: 7. This CDR3 is built from 14 residues. Here the CDR3 DNA reads TGTGCCAGCAGCCTCAACCGGGACAGAAATGAGCAGTTCTTC. It is translated as CASSLNRDRNEQFF.

The chain employs TRBV2 and TRBJ1-1; D possibly corresponds to TRBD1 (5 bases). The CDR3 is 12 residues long. With 10 bases removed from V and 8 bases from J, the gap between germline ends came to 17 bases. Germline CDR1 and CDR2: SNHLY and FYNNEI. The CDR3 bases are TGTGCCACGTCTGGGGGGGGAGGCGAAGCTTTCTTT. Amino acids: CATSGGGGEAFF.

The chain couples TRBV28 to TRBJ1-5, with D maybe TRBD1 (5 bases). The germline V gene has CDR1 MDHEN and CDR2 SYDVKM. V lost 4 bases and J lost 4, with 11 bases in between. The CDR3 length is 14 residues. CDR3 DNA sequence: TGTGCCAGCAGTTCGGGGGGTCCTAATCAGCCCCAGCATTTT. Amino acid sequence: CASSSGGPNQPQHF.

The genes are TRBV5-5 and TRBJ1-1, with 7 bases lining up with TRBD1. There are 17 residues in the CDR3. Germline V CDR1 and CDR2: SGHKS, YYEKEE (reference sequence). V lost 4 bases and J lost 1; bases outside the gene matches: 13. This CDR3 reads CASSPRVGGTGNTEAFF. In DNA form, the CDR3 reads TGTGCCAGCAGCCCGAGGGTAGGGGGCACGGGGAACACTGAAGCTTTCTTT.

The J gene is TRBJ2-5, the V gene TRBV15; unclear D gene. V was cut by 0 bases and J by 5 bases, with 7 bases left in between. CDR1 LNHNV and CDR2 YYDKDF come from the germline V gene (reference sequence). This CDR3 has 13 amino acids. Written as DNA, the CDR3 is TGTGCCACCAGCAGAGATCTGAGGGAGACCCAGTACTTC. Translation: CATSRDLRETQYF.

The chain couples TRBV14 to TRBJ2-2; possible D gene TRBD1, 6 bases. V lost 4 bases, J lost 6 bases, and 15 bases lay in between. From germline, CDR1 is SGHDN and CDR2 FVKESK. The CDR3 runs to 15 residues. The CDR3 protein is CASSLAPRGAGELFF. The CDR3, as DNA: TGTGCCAGCAGCCTCGCACCCAGGGGAGCCGGGGAGCTGTTTTTT.

This chain joins TRBV5-1 and TRBJ1-4; TRBD1 is a possible D gene (6 bases). Germline assignment: CDR1 SGHRS and CDR2 YFSETQ. Trimming took 0 bases from V and 8 from J, leaving 17 bases between them. This CDR3 is 16 amino acids long. The CDR3, as DNA: TGCGCCAGCAGCTTGGTAACCGGGACAAGGGAGGAAAAACTGTTTTTT. This codes for CASSLVTGTREEKLFF.

The rearrangement uses TRBV7-8 and TRBJ2-7, with TRBD2 identical over 8 bases. The CDR3 extends over 17 amino acids. Losses at the gene ends were 1 base for V and 6 bases for J; bases not matched to a gene: 14. In germline, CDR1 is SGHVS, CDR2 FQNEAQ. The CDR3 region has the DNA TGTGCCAGCAGCTTAGTGGAGTCTAGCGGGTTACAGGGCGAGCAGTACTTC. Protein product: CASSLVESSGLQGEQYF.

The chain is built from TRBV28 and TRBJ2-4; 8 bases fit TRBD1. Germline V lookup: CDR1 MDHEN, CDR2 SYDVKM. With V trimmed by 6 bases and J by 7 bases, 5 bases remained unmatched. This CDR3 is 13 amino acids long. DNA of the CDR3: TGTGCCAGCAGCCCTCGGACAGGGAACATTCAGTACTTC. It is translated as CASSPRTGNIQYF.